A selection of T cell receptor beta chains follows, all from one sample in a study of T cell repertoires in cytomegalovirus infection. TCRdb re-analysed the reads in MiXCR, keeping a single row per CDR3 protein. The table has roughly 340,000 distinct CDR3 sequences, 25% to 35% seen once. The antigens for these receptors are not known. Material: cultured PBMCs, obtained from culture after CMV antigen stimulation. Every receptor here comes from a human donor in good health (CMV status not recorded). Some clones in this sample may be carry-over from other donors' samples. CDR3s include the opening cysteine and the closing phenylalanine or tryptophan. The order of the fields is V gene, clone size, D gene, J gene, CDR3 protein, CDR3 DNA. D genes are given only for firm matches. Some rows have no size entry. The others give once, few or many, or a class for an expanded clone.

V: TRBV10-2
size: .
D: TRBD1
J: TRBJ1-6
CDR3: CASRNDRANGKGSPLHF
DNA: TGCGCCAGCAGGAACGACAGGGCTAACGGAAAAGGTTCACCCCTCCACTTT

V: TRBV18
size: .
D: .
J: TRBJ1-1
CDR3: CASSLAGIGTEAFF
DNA: TGTGCCAGCTCACTCGCAGGGATCGGCACTGAAGCTTTCTTT

V: TRBV29-1
size: many
D: .
J: TRBJ1-1
CDR3: CSVTLNTEAFF
DNA: TGCAGCGTAACACTGAACACTGAAGCTTTCTTT

V: TRBV20-1
size: .
D: TRBD2
J: TRBJ2-7
CDR3: CSARGPSGRPYEQYF
DNA: TGCAGTGCTAGAGGGCCTAGCGGGAGGCCCTACGAGCAGTACTTC

V: TRBV7-8
size: many
D: .
J: TRBJ1-1
CDR3: CASSLARQGNTEAFF
DNA: TGTGCCAGCAGCTTAGCAAGGCAGGGGAACACTGAAGCTTTCTTT

V: TRBV6-5
size: few
D: .
J: TRBJ1-2
CDR3: CASRLKSGGDGYTF
DNA: TGTGCCAGCAGATTGAAGTCGGGAGGTGATGGCTACACCTTC

V: TRBV7-7
size: .
D: .
J: TRBJ2-5
CDR3: CASSSSYQETQYF
DNA: TGTGCCAGCAGCTCCAGTTACCAAGAGACCCAGTACTTC

V: TRBV5-1
size: .
D: .
J: TRBJ1-1
CDR3: CASSLIVNSTGVRNTEAFF
DNA: TGCGCCAGCAGCCTAATCGTTAATTCTACAGGAGTGCGTAACACTGAAGCTTTCTTT

V: TRBV14
size: few
D: TRBD1
J: TRBJ1-1
CDR3: CASTACLRDRGWRAFF
DNA: TGTGCCAGCACGGCCTGCTTAAGGGACAGGGGTTGGAGAGCTTTCTTT

V: TRBV7-8
size: many
D: .
J: TRBJ2-5
CDR3: CASSPAGQETQYF
DNA: TGTGCCAGCAGTCCTGCGGGACAAGAGACCCAGTACTTC

V: TRBV27
size: few
D: TRBD2
J: TRBJ2-5
CDR3: CASILPGKDIAGKETQYF
DNA: TGTGCCAGCATCCTCCCGGGAAAGGATATAGCGGGGAAAGAGACCCAGTACTTC

V: TRBV10-2
size: .
D: TRBD1
J: TRBJ2-5
CDR3: CASSYTGTGGRGTQYF
DNA: TGCGCCAGCAGTTACACCGGGACAGGGGGCCGGGGGACCCAGTACTTC

V: TRBV6-4
size: many
D: TRBD2
J: TRBJ2-1
CDR3: CASSPGLAGHEQFF
DNA: TGTGCCAGCAGCCCGGGACTAGCGGGCCATGAGCAGTTCTTC

V: TRBV27
size: few
D: .
J: TRBJ2-7
CDR3: CASSPSAATYEQYF
DNA: TGTGCCAGCAGTCCTAGCGCGGCCACCTACGAGCAGTACTTC

V: TRBV6-5
size: .
D: .
J: TRBJ1-1
CDR3: CASSLLDTEAFF
DNA: TGTGCCAGCAGCCTGCTGGACACTGAAGCTTTCTTT

V: TRBV6-5
size: .
D: .
J: TRBJ2-1
CDR3: CASSDPGLTLGNEQFF
DNA: TGTGCCAGCAGTGACCCTGGGCTGACACTAGGGAATGAGCAGTTCTTC

V: TRBV12-3/TRBV12-4
size: .
D: .
J: TRBJ2-1
CDR3: CASAGLAYNEQFF
DNA: TGTGCCAGCGCCGGGCTGGCCTACAATGAGCAGTTCTTC

V: TRBV11-2
size: few
D: .
J: TRBJ1-4
CDR3: CASSLVQGPLFF
DNA: TGTGCCAGCAGCTTAGTTCAGGGTCCCCTGTTTTTT

V: TRBV12-3/TRBV12-4
size: few
D: .
J: TRBJ2-7
CDR3: CASSLGQVEYEQYF
DNA: TGTGCCAGCAGTTTAGGACAGGTCGAGTACGAGCAGTACTTC

V: TRBV28
size: few
D: TRBD2
J: TRBJ2-7
CDR3: CASSRFSGSYEQYF
DNA: TGTGCCAGCAGTAGGTTTAGCGGGAGCTACGAGCAGTACTTC

V: TRBV7-8
size: many
D: .
J: TRBJ2-1
CDR3: CASSPRDGFSYNEQFF
DNA: TGTGCCAGCAGCCCACGGGACGGCTTCTCCTACAATGAGCAGTTCTTC

V: TRBV19
size: .
D: TRBD2
J: TRBJ2-1
CDR3: CASSPGLADSYNEQFF
DNA: TGTGCCAGTAGCCCGGGACTAGCGGACTCCTACAATGAGCAGTTCTTC

V: TRBV12-5
size: .
D: .
J: TRBJ2-7
CDR3: CASGFLDANYEQYF
DNA: TGTGCTAGTGGTTTCCTGGACGCAAACTACGAGCAGTACTTC

V: TRBV6-1
size: few
D: .
J: TRBJ2-7
CDR3: CASSRQGESSYEQYF
DNA: TGTGCCAGCAGCCGTCAAGGGGAAAGCTCCTACGAGCAGTACTTC

V: TRBV7-9
size: .
D: TRBD1
J: TRBJ1-2
CDR3: CASSLLTGSYGYTF
DNA: TGTGCCAGCAGCCTACTGACAGGGAGCTATGGCTACACCTTC

V: TRBV7-4
size: .
D: .
J: TRBJ1-6
CDR3: CASSSTTLGSYNSPLHF
DNA: TGTGCCAGCAGCTCCACTACCTTAGGCTCCTATAATTCACCCCTCCACTTT

V: TRBV7-2
size: many
D: .
J: TRBJ2-3
CDR3: CASSLATAYPQYF
DNA: TGTGCCAGCAGCTTAGCTACCGCGTATCCGCAGTATTTT

V: TRBV12-3/TRBV12-4
size: .
D: .
J: TRBJ2-2
CDR3: CASSLPELGTGELFF
DNA: TGTGCCAGCAGCCTACCCGAGTTGGGCACCGGGGAGCTGTTTTTT

V: TRBV5-4
size: few
D: TRBD1
J: TRBJ1-1
CDR3: CASSLEQGGEAFF
DNA: TGTGCCAGCAGCTTGGAGCAGGGGGGTGAAGCTTTCTTT

V: TRBV25-1
size: .
D: TRBD2
J: TRBJ2-1
CDR3: CASSEPGTSGKDNEQFF
DNA: TGTGCCAGCAGTGAGCCCGGGACTAGCGGGAAGGACAATGAGCAGTTCTTC

V: TRBV10-3
size: .
D: TRBD1
J: TRBJ1-2
CDR3: CAITGTGYGYTF
DNA: TGTGCCATCACCGGGACAGGGTATGGCTACACCTTC

V: TRBV7-3
size: .
D: .
J: TRBJ2-1
CDR3: CASSLSGSSNNEQFF
DNA: TGTGCCAGCAGCTTATCAGGTTCTAGTAACAATGAGCAGTTCTTC

V: TRBV5-5
size: few
D: TRBD2
J: TRBJ2-5
CDR3: CASRGLAGETQYF
DNA: TGTGCCAGCAGGGGACTAGCGGGAGAGACCCAGTACTTC

V: TRBV7-6
size: few
D: TRBD1
J: TRBJ2-5
CDR3: CASSSSDRDGLQTQYF
DNA: TGTGCCAGCAGCTCCTCGGACAGGGATGGCCTCCAGACCCAGTACTTC

V: TRBV6-1
size: many
D: .
J: TRBJ2-5
CDR3: CASSEVLGTQYF
DNA: TGTGCCAGCAGTGAAGTTCTGGGGACCCAGTACTTC

V: TRBV28
size: .
D: TRBD1
J: TRBJ1-2
CDR3: CASRAGQGTGGYTF
DNA: TGTGCCAGCAGAGCGGGACAGGGAACGGGGGGCTACACCTTC

V: TRBV5-5
size: many
D: .
J: TRBJ2-7
CDR3: CASSSGAITYEQYF
DNA: TGTGCCAGCAGTTCAGGAGCCATAACGTACGAGCAGTACTTC

V: TRBV28
size: many
D: .
J: TRBJ1-2
CDR3: CASSPPVGGYYGYTF
DNA: TGTGCCAGCAGTCCCCCGGTTGGGGGCTACTATGGCTACACCTTC

V: TRBV12-5
size: few
D: .
J: TRBJ2-3
CDR3: CASGLQGRTDTQYF
DNA: TGTGCTAGTGGTTTGCAGGGGCGCACAGATACGCAGTATTTT

V: TRBV7-2
size: few
D: .
J: TRBJ2-6
CDR3: CASSFDSSSGANVLTF
DNA: TGTGCCAGCAGCTTCGACAGCTCCTCTGGGGCCAACGTCCTGACTTTC

V: TRBV11-2
size: .
D: TRBD1
J: TRBJ2-7
CDR3: CASSLTRGPSYEQYF
DNA: TGTGCCAGCAGCTTAACGAGGGGGCCATCCTACGAGCAGTACTTC

V: TRBV27
size: few
D: TRBD2
J: TRBJ2-7
CDR3: CASSLGLADPYEQYF
DNA: TGTGCCAGCAGTTTAGGGCTAGCGGATCCCTACGAGCAGTACTTC

V: TRBV7-3
size: few
D: .
J: TRBJ1-5
CDR3: CASSESPNQPQHF
DNA: TGTGCCAGCAGCGAAAGTCCGAATCAGCCCCAGCATTTT

V: TRBV20-1
size: .
D: .
J: TRBJ2-1
CDR3: CSASGVRSDNEQFF
DNA: TGCAGTGCTAGTGGGGTCCGGTCCGACAATGAGCAGTTCTTC

V: TRBV19
size: .
D: .
J: TRBJ2-6
CDR3: CASSIDPGQGAGANVLTF
DNA: TGTGCCAGTAGCATCGATCCGGGCCAGGGAGCTGGGGCCAACGTCCTGACTTTC

V: TRBV28
size: .
D: TRBD2
J: TRBJ2-1
CDR3: CASSGWLVAGAYNEQFF
DNA: TGTGCCAGCAGTGGATGGTTGGTAGCGGGAGCCTACAATGAGCAGTTCTTC

V: TRBV29-1
size: .
D: TRBD1
J: TRBJ2-5
CDR3: CSVLDRGGETQYF
DNA: TGCAGCGTTTTGGACAGGGGGGGAGAGACCCAGTACTTC

V: TRBV11-2
size: .
D: .
J: TRBJ1-4
CDR3: CASSLGYPRTTNEKLFF
DNA: TGTGCCAGCAGCCTAGGATACCCGAGAACGACTAATGAAAAACTGTTTTTT

V: TRBV5-1
size: .
D: .
J: TRBJ2-5
CDR3: CASSHQTRGQETQYF
DNA: TGCGCCAGCAGCCATCAGACTAGGGGACAAGAGACCCAGTACTTC

V: TRBV7-4
size: .
D: .
J: TRBJ2-3
CDR3: CATARRTDTQYF
DNA: TGTGCCACCGCCCGGAGAACAGATACGCAGTATTTT